These 9 T cell receptor beta chains were sequenced from one sample in a study of T cells after posttransplantation cyclophosphamide. Clones were read by immunoSEQ multiplex PCR, and TCRdb kept only the in-frame ones, dropping some. The sample has about 18,000 clones, approximately 82% seen once. Sequences were obtained from memory CD4+ T cells sorted from blood. The receptors derive from a man aged 30 to 45 in good health and a related stem cell transplant donor.

This clone was seen a few times. The chain employs TRBV6-4 and TRBJ2-3, with 13 nucleotides matching TRBD2. CDR3 length equals 15 residues. Germline trimming cut 5 bases from V and 4 bases from J; bases unmatched to any gene: 3. Per the germline V gene, CDR1 is MRHNA and CDR2 is SNTAGT. The CDR3 protein is CASSRTSGGPDTQYF. The CDR3 nucleotides read TGTGCCAGCAGTAGGACTAGCGGGGGACCAGATACGCAGTATTTT.

V gene TRBV28 combines with J gene TRBJ1-2, with TRBD1 matching 9 bases. V was pared by 1 base and J by 4 bases, with 4 bases of the junction left unmatched. Germline CDR1 and CDR2: MDHEN and SYDVKM. The CDR3 consists of 15 residues. The chain's CDR3 is CASSLSLDRGYGYTF. The CDR3 DNA follows: TGTGCCAGCAGTTTATCCCTGGACAGGGGCTATGGCTACACCTTC.

This rearrangement joins TRBV4-1 to TRBJ1-3; D gene unclear. The germline CDR1 and CDR2 sequences are MGHRA and YSYEKL. The V end lost 3 bases, the J end lost 0 bases, and 15 bases lay between the germline ends. This CDR3 has 17 residues. Here the CDR3 reads CASSHPLRGSSGNTIYF. CDR3 nucleotide sequence: TGCGCCAGCAGCCACCCTCTCCGCGGCTCCTCTGGAAACACCATATATTTT.

The genes are TRBV7-9 and TRBJ2-1, with TRBD1 matching 8 bases. V lost 2 bases, J lost 7 bases, and 13 bases stayed unmatched. This CDR3 contains 17 residues. Germline V CDR1 and CDR2: SEHNR, FQNEAQ (reference sequence). The CDR3: CASSLPRRGQGINEQFF. Here the CDR3 DNA reads TGTGCCAGCAGCTTACCCCGCAGAGGACAGGGAATAAATGAGCAGTTCTTC.

The chain links TRBV12-2 to TRBJ2-1; no check of the table's D call, TRBD2, against the DNA was made. TRBV12-2 is recorded as a pseudogene. The CDR3 runs 13 residues. The CDR3, as DNA: TGTGCAAGTCGCTTACAGCGAGGGAATGAGCAGTTCTTC. Translation: CASRLQRGNEQFF.

CDR3 DNA: TGTGCCAGCAGTGTGGAGAGGGATCAGCCCCAGCATTTT. Translation gives CASSVERDQPQHF. The chain recombines TRBV2 with TRBJ1-5; D is uncertain. The CDR3 covers 13 residues. V was shortened by 4 bases and J by 5 bases, with 9 bases between the two germline ends. Germline V gene data show CDR1 as SNHLY and CDR2 as FYNNEI.

This clone was observed a handful of times. The gene calls are TRBV12-5 and TRBJ2-1, with 10 positions matching TRBD2. The germline V gene encodes CDR1 LGHNT and CDR2 FRNRAP. V gave up 7 bases and J gave up 0 bases; unmatched junction bases: 6. The CDR3 extends over 16 amino acids. CDR3 nucleotides: TGTGCTAGTGCCATTAGCGGGGGGAGCTCCTACAATGAGCAGTTCTTC. This codes for CASAISGGSSYNEQFF.

This sequence joins TRBV6-6 and TRBJ1-1; 10 nucleotides line up with TRBD1. CDR3 size: 14 residues. After removal of 2 bases from V and 11 bases from J, the junction contained 8 bases not matched to a gene. Per the germline V gene, CDR1 is MNHNY and CDR2 is SVGAGI (reference sequence). This CDR3 is CASSYPGQGGFAFF. The CDR3 region has the DNA TGTGCCAGCAGTTACCCTGGACAGGGGGGTTTCGCTTTCTTT.

This clone came up once. This chain connects TRBV11-2 to TRBJ2-2; 9 bases fit TRBD2. The CDR3 covers 16 residues. After removal of 4 bases from V and 3 bases from J, the junction contained 6 bases not matched to a gene. Germline V gives CDR1 SGHAT, CDR2 FQNNGV. This chain's CDR3 is CASSSIGLAHTGELFF. For the CDR3, the DNA is TGTGCCAGCAGCTCCATCGGACTAGCGCACACCGGGGAGCTGTTTTTT. The entire variable domain, with the rest obtained from reference TRBV11-2 and TRBJ2-2, is as follows: EAGVAQSPRYKIIEKRQSVAFWCNPISGHATLYWYQQILGQGPKLLIQFQNNGVVDDSQLPKDRFSAERLKGVDSTLKIQPAKLEDSAVYLCASSSIGLAHTGELFFGEGSRLTVL.